A selection of T cell receptor beta chains follows, all from one sample in a study of blood T cell repertoires in COVID-19. Generated by immunoSEQ multiplex PCR, the TCRdb table keeps only in-frame clones and is missing some. This sample has 240,000 or so clones, with just under 85% found just once. Sequenced: peripheral blood. These receptors all stem from a woman older than 75 with acute or convalescent COVID-19. Each CDR3 is given with its conserved first and last residue. Each record gives: D gene, V gene, J gene, clone size, CDR3 DNA, CDR3 protein. D genes are given only for firm matches. Rows may omit the clone size; those that give it use once, few, many or a size class.

.	TRBV5-6	TRBJ1-3	.	TGTGCCAGCAGCTACGACGGGGTCTCTGGAAACACCATATATTTT	CASSYDGVSGNTIYF
TRBD2	TRBV4-3	TRBJ2-1	.	TGCGCCAGCAGCCAAGATTGGGGGGGATCCTACAATGAGCAGTTCTTC	CASSQDWGGSYNEQFF
.	TRBV6-5	TRBJ2-7	.	TGTGCCAGCAGCCCGAGGGAGTACTACGAGCAGTACTTC	CASSPREYYEQYF
TRBD1	TRBV28	TRBJ1-2	.	TGTGCCAGCACCCTTTCTACAGGGGTTTTGGGCACCTTC	CASTLSTGVLGTF
.	TRBV5-1	TRBJ1-1	.	TGCGCCAGCAGCTTGGTCATTGGAGCTGAAGCTTTCTTT	CASSLVIGAEAFF
.	TRBV18	TRBJ2-3	.	TGTGCCAGCTCACCGGCAGGGGCAAGCACAGATACGCAGTATTTT	CASSPAGASTDTQYF
.	TRBV28	TRBJ2-7	.	TGTGCCAGCAGCCAACAGGCCGCTGGGGCGGCCGTTCGCGAGCAGTACTTC	CASSQQAAGAAVREQYF
TRBD1	TRBV29-1	TRBJ2-2	.	TGCAGCGTTGTGGCGACAGGGGGCGGAAACACCGGGGAGCTGTTTTTT	CSVVATGGGNTGELFF
TRBD1	TRBV5-4	TRBJ2-1	.	TGTGCCAGCAGCCCCAAGACAGGGGGGACGGATGAGCAGTTCTTC	CASSPKTGGTDEQFF
.	TRBV5-1	TRBJ1-1	few	TGCGCCAGCAGCTTCGAGGGGAACACTGAAGCTTTCTTT	CASSFEGNTEAFF
.	TRBV11-1	TRBJ2-3	.	TGTGCCAGCAGCCCCACGGGGTACACAGATACGCAGTATTTT	CASSPTGYTDTQYF
.	TRBV5-4	TRBJ2-2	.	TGTGCCAGCAGCTTTAGGGGGACCACCGGGGAGCTGTTTTTT	CASSFRGTTGELFF
.	TRBV29-1	TRBJ1-1	once	TGCAGCGTTCCAGGGGCCGGGAACACTGAAGCTTTCTTT	CSVPGAGNTEAFF
.	TRBV5-1	TRBJ1-2	few	TGCGCCAGCAGCCCCGGACTGGCGCACTATGGCTACACCTTC	CASSPGLAHYGYTF